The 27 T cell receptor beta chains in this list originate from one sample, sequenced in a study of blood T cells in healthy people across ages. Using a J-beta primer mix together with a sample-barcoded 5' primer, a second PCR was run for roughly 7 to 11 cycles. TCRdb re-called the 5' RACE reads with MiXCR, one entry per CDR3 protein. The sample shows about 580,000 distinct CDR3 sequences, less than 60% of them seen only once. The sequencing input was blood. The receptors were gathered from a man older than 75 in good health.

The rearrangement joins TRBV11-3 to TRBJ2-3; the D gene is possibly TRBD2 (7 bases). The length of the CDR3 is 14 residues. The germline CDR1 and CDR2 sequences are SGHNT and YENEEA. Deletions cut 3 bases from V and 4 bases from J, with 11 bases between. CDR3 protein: CASSFRGGADTQYF. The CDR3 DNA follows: TGTGCCAGCAGCTTCCGCGGGGGCGCAGATACGCAGTATTTT.

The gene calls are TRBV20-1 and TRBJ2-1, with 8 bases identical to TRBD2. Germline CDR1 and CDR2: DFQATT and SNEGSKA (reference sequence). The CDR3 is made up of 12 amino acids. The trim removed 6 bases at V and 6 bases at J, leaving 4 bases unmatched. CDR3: CSAPGGVNEQFF. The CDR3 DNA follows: TGCAGTGCCCCGGGAGGGGTCAATGAGCAGTTCTTC.

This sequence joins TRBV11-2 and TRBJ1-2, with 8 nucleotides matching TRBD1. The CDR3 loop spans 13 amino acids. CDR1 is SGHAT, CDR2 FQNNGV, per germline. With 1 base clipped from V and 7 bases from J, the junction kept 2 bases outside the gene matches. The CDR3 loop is CASSLGQGAGYTF. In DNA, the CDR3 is TGTGCCAGCAGCTTAGGGCAGGGGGCTGGCTACACCTTC.

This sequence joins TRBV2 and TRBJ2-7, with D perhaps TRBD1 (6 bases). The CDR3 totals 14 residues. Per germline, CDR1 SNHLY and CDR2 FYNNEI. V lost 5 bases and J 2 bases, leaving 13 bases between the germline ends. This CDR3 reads CASSSRQVTYEQYF. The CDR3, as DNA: TGTGCCAGCAGTAGTCGACAGGTTACCTACGAGCAGTACTTC.

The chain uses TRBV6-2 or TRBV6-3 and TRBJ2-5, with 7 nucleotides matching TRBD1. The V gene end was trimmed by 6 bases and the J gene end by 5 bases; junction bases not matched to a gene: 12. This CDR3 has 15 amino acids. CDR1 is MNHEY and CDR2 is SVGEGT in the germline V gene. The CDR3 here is CASRVLDRVNETQYF. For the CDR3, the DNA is TGTGCCAGCAGGGTCCTAGACAGGGTTAACGAGACCCAGTACTTC.

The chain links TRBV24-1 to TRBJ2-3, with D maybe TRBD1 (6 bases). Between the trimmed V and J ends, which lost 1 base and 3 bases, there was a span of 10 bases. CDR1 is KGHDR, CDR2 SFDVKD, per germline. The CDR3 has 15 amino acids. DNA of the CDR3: TGTGCCACCAGTGATTTACAGGGAATAACAGATACGCAGTATTTT. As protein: CATSDLQGITDTQYF.

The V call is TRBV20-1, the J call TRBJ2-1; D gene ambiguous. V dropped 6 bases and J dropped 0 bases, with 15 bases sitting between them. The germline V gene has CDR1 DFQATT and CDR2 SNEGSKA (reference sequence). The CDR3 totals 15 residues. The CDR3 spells CSARSQMSSYNEQFF. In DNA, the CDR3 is TGCAGTGCCCGTTCCCAAATGAGCTCCTACAATGAGCAGTTCTTC.

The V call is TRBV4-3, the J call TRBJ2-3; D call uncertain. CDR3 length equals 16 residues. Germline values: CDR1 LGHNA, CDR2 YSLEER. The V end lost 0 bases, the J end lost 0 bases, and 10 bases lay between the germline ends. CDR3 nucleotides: TGCGCCAGCAGCCAAGATCCCGCTCTAAGCACAGATACGCAGTATTTT. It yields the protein CASSQDPALSTDTQYF.

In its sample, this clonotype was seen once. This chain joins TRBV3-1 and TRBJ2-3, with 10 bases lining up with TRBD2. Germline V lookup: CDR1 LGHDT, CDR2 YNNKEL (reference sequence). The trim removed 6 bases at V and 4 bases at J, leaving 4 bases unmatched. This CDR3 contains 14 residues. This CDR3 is CASRTSGFADTQYF. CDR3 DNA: TGTGCCAGCAGGACTAGCGGGTTCGCAGATACGCAGTATTTT.

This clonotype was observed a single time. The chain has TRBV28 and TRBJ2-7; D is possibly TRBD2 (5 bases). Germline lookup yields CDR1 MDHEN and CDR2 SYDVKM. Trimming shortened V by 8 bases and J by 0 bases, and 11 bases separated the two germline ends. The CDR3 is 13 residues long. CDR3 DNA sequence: TGTGCCAGCGGACTGCTAAGCTCCTACGAGCAGTACTTC. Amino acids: CASGLLSSYEQYF.

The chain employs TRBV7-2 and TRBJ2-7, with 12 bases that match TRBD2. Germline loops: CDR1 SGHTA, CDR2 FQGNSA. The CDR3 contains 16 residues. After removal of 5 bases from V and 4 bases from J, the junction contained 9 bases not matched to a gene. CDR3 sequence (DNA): TGTGCCAGCAGCCCCCGACTAGCGGGGGCTGTGTACGAGCAGTACTTC. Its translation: CASSPRLAGAVYEQYF.

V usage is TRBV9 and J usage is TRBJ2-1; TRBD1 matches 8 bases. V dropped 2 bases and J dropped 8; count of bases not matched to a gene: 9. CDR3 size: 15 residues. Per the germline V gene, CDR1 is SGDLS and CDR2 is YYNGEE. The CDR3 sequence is CASSVRDRFVDEQFF. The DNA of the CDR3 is TGTGCCAGCAGCGTTCGGGACAGGTTTGTAGATGAGCAGTTCTTC.

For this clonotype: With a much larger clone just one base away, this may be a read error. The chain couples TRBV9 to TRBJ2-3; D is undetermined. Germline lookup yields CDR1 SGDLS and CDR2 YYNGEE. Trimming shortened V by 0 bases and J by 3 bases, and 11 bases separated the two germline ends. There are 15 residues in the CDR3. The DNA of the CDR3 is TGTGCCAGCAGCGTAGCGGTAATCGGGACAGATACGCAGTATTTT. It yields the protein CASSVAVIGTDTQYF.

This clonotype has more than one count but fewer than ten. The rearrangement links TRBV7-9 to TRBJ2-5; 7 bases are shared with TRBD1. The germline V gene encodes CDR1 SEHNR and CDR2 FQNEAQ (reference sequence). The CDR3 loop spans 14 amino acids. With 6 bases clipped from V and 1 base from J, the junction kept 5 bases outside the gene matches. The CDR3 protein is CASSDRALQETQYF. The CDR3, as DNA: TGTGCCAGCAGTGACAGGGCACTCCAAGAGACCCAGTACTTC.

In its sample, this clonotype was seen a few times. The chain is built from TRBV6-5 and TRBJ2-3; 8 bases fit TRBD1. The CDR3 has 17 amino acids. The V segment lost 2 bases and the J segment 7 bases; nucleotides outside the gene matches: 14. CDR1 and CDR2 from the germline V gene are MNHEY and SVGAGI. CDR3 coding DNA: TGTGCCAGCAGTTACGGGTCGACAGGGGCCCTTGCGAATACGCAGTATTTT. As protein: CASSYGSTGALANTQYF.

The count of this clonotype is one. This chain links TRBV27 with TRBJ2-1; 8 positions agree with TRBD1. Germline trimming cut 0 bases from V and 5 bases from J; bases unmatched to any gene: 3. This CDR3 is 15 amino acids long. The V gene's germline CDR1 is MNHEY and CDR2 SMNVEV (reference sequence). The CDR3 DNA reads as TGTGCCAGCAGTTTATCGGACAGGGTTCACAATGAGCAGTTCTTC. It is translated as CASSLSDRVHNEQFF.

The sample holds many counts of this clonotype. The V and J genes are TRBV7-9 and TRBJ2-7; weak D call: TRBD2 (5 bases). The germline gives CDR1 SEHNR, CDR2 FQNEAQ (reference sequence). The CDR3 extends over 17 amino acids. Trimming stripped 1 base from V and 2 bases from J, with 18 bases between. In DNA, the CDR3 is TGTGCCAGCAGCTTAGTCGGAGTGGTTCGGGAAGCCTACGAGCAGTACTTC. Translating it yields CASSLVGVVREAYEQYF.

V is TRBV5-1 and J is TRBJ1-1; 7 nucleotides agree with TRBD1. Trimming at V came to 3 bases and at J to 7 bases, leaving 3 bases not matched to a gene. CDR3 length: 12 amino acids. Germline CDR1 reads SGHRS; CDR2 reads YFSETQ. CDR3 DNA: TGCGCCAGCAGCTACCAGGGGGATGAAGCTTTCTTT. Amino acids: CASSYQGDEAFF.

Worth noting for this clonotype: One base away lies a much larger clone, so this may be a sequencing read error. CDR3 region: CSGGTSQEAQYF. The CDR3 DNA reads TGCAGTGGCGGGACTTCCCAAGAGGCCCAGTACTTC. V and J are TRBV20-1 and TRBJ2-7; the D gene is possibly TRBD2 (6 bases). Germline lookup yields CDR1 DFQATT and CDR2 SNEGSKA (reference sequence). Trimming shortened V by 7 bases and J by 10 bases, and 20 bases separated the two germline ends. The CDR3 spans 12 residues.

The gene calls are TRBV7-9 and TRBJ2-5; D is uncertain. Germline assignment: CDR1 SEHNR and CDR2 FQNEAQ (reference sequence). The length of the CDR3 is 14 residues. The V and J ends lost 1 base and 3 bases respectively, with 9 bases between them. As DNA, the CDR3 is TGTGCCAGCAGCTTAGGGGCTATGAAAGAGACCCAGTACTTC. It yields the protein CASSLGAMKETQYF.

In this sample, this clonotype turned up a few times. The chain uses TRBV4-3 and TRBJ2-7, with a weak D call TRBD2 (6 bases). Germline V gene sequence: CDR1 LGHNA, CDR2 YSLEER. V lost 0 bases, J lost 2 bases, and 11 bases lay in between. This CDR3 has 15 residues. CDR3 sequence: CASSQDAGRAYEQYF. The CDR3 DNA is TGCGCCAGCAGCCAAGACGCCGGGAGAGCCTACGAGCAGTACTTC.

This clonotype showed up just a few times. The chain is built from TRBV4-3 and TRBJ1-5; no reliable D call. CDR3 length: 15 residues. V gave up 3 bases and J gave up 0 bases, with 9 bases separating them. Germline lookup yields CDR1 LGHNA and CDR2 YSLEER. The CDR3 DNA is TGCGCCAGCAGCCAGGGAGCGGGTAGCAATCAGCCCCAGCATTTT. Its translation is CASSQGAGSNQPQHF.

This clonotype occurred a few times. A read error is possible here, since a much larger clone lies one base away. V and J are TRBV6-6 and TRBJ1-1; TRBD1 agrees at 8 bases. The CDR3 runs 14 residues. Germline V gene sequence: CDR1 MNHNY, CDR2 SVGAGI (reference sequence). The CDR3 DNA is TGTGCCAGCAGTGACTCGGACAGGGCCACTGAAGCTTTCTTT. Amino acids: CASSDSDRATEAFF.

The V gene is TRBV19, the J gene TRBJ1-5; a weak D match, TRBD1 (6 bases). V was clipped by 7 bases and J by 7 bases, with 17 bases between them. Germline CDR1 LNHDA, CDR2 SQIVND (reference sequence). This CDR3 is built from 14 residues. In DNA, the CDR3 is TGTGCCAGTAAGGAGGGGGAGGAACGGCAGCCCCAGCATTTT. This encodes CASKEGEERQPQHF.

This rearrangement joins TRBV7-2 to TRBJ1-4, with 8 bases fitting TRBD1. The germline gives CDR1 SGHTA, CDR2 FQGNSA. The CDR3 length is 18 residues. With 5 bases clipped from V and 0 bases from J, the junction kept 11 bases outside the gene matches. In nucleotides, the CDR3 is TGTGCCAGCAGCCCACCCCTACAGGGGGTTGCAACTAATGAAAAACTGTTTTTT. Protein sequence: CASSPPLQGVATNEKLFF.

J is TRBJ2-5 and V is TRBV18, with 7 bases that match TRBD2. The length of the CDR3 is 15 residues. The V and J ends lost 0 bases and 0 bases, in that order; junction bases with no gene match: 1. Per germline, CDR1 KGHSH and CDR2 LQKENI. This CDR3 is CASSPPGRDQETQYF. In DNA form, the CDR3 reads TGTGCCAGCTCACCACCGGGGAGGGACCAAGAGACCCAGTACTTC.

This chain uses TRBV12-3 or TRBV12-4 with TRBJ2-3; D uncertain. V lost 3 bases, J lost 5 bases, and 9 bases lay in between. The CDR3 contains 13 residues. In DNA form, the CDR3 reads TGTGCCAGCAGTTTGGATCTAGAAGATACGCAGTATTTT. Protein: CASSLDLEDTQYF.